Shown below are 16 T cell receptor beta chains from a single sample sequenced in a study of blood T cell repertoires in COVID-19 (dated by TCRdb to about 2020). Library prep was done by the immunoSEQ multiplex PCR assay. Drawn from immuneACCESS, this table holds only the in-frame rearrangements with V and J called that TCRdb kept. Clones are partly lost; checked studies trace under half to an unresolved V gene and leave the rest unexplained. The sample has 150,000 to 160,000 clones on record, 70% to 85% of them singletons. The ten largest account for 25% to 35% of the sample. The specimen sequenced was peripheral blood. The receptors were gathered from an older woman with acute or convalescent COVID-19.

This clone was observed a single time. The genes are TRBV5-6 and TRBJ1-5; no clear D gene. In germline, CDR1 is SGHDT, CDR2 YYEEEE. V was pared by 2 bases and J by 0 bases, with 9 bases between. This CDR3 has 15 amino acids. The CDR3 DNA reads TGTGCCAGCAGCTTTAGGCGGAATAGCAATCAGCCCCAGCATTTT. Protein: CASSFRRNSNQPQHF.

This chain uses TRBV7-3 with TRBJ2-5; TRBD2 matches at 10 bases. Germline loops: CDR1 SGHTA, CDR2 FQGTGA. V shed 5 bases and J 5 bases; nucleotides not matched to a gene: 5. This CDR3 region has 14 residues. CDR3 amino acids: CASSPLAGVETQYF. CDR3 DNA sequence: TGTGCCAGCAGCCCGCTAGCGGGGGTTGAGACCCAGTACTTC.

This chain connects TRBV3-1 (or the pseudogene TRBV3-2) to TRBJ2-3; 10 bases are shared with TRBD2. Trimming cost V 6 bases and J 6 bases; bases outside gene matches: 15. The CDR3 loop spans 17 amino acids. Germline V lookup: CDR1 LGHDT, CDR2 YNNKEL (reference sequence). The DNA of the CDR3 is TGTGCCAGCAGGCAACACAGGGATAGCGGGGGGCTCGATACGCAGTATTTT. Translation gives CASRQHRDSGGLDTQYF.

This sequence joins TRBV2 and TRBJ2-5, with 13 bases lining up with TRBD2. This CDR3 has 17 residues. The trim removed 7 bases at V and 3 bases at J, leaving 11 bases unmatched. In germline, CDR1 is SNHLY, CDR2 FYNNEI. The CDR3 sequence is CASTMRLAGGGEETQYF. CDR3 in DNA: TGTGCCAGCACAATGAGACTAGCGGGGGGCGGGGAAGAGACCCAGTACTTC.

V usage is TRBV4-2 and J usage is TRBJ1-2; D is perhaps TRBD1 (5 bases). The germline V gene encodes CDR1 LGHNA and CDR2 YNFKEQ. V dropped 4 bases and J dropped 4 bases, with 16 bases sitting between them. CDR3 length: 15 residues. The CDR3 sequence is CASSPGGTGGYGYTF. The DNA of the CDR3 is TGTGCCAGCAGCCCAGGAGGGACCGGCGGCTATGGCTACACCTTC.

The chain joins TRBV2 to TRBJ1-3; no clear D gene. Germline V CDR1 and CDR2: SNHLY, FYNNEI. Trimming took 6 bases from V and 4 from J, leaving 16 bases between them. The length of the CDR3 is 15 residues. CDR3 protein: CASREEGVRGNTIYF. The CDR3 DNA reads TGTGCCAGCAGAGAGGAGGGAGTGAGAGGAAACACCATATATTTT.

This clone was seen a single time. J is TRBJ2-7 and V is TRBV6-5; perhaps TRBD1 as D (6 bases). The V and J ends lost 8 bases and 3 bases respectively, with 17 bases between them. Germline V gives CDR1 MNHEY, CDR2 SVGAGI. The CDR3 has 14 amino acids. CDR3 residues: CASRSGQGHYEQYV. In DNA, the CDR3 is TGTGCCAGCCGGAGTGGTCAGGGACACTACGAGCAGTACGTC.

This clone occurred once. CDR3 protein: CASGELAGGQDEQFF. CDR3 in DNA: TGTGCCAGCGGCGAGCTAGCGGGGGGCCAGGATGAGCAGTTCTTC. The V and J genes are TRBV27 and TRBJ2-1, with 11 bases lining up with TRBD2. This CDR3 region has 15 residues. V shed 8 bases, J shed 8 bases, and the junction held 11 bases outside the gene matches. From germline, CDR1 is MNHEY and CDR2 SMNVEV (reference sequence).

V is TRBV2 and J is TRBJ1-5; tentative D call: TRBD1 (5 bases). The CDR3 runs to 13 residues. CDR1 and CDR2 (germline): SNHLY, FYNNEI. V was cut by 5 bases and J by 3 bases, with 8 bases left in between. CDR3 residues: CASSRQSNQPQHF. CDR3 sequence (DNA): TGTGCCAGCAGTCGACAGTCCAATCAGCCCCAGCATTTT. Looking up the rest from reference TRBV2 and TRBJ1-5 gives the full variable domain: EPEVTQTPSHQVTQMGQEVILRCVPISNHLYFYWYRQILGQKVEFLVSFYNNEISEKSEIFDDQFSVERPDGSNFTLKIRSTKLEDSAMYFCASSRQSNQPQHFGDGTRLSIL.

V and J are TRBV3-1 (or the pseudogene TRBV3-2) and TRBJ2-4; tentative D call: TRBD2 (5 bases). The CDR3 is 14 amino acids. The germline gives CDR1 LGHDT, CDR2 YNNKEL (reference sequence). Trimming cost V 3 bases and J 0 bases, with 6 bases left between them. CDR3 in amino acids: CASSHRGAKNIQYF. CDR3 in DNA: TGTGCCAGCAGCCACCGGGGAGCCAAAAACATTCAGTACTTC.

The chain joins TRBV7-2 to TRBJ2-1, with D possibly being TRBD1 (5 bases). The CDR3 extends over 17 amino acids. The germline V gene has CDR1 SGHTA and CDR2 FQGNSA. Trimming stripped 1 base from V and 6 bases from J, with 19 bases between. CDR3 region: CASSLGFGRVGSNEQFF. DNA for the CDR3: TGTGCCAGCAGCTTAGGTTTCGGCAGGGTGGGATCCAATGAGCAGTTCTTC. Drawing the rest from reference TRBV7-2 and TRBJ2-1, the complete variable domain is GAGVSQSPSNKVTEKGKDVELRCDPISGHTALYWYRQSLGQGLEFLIYFQGNSAPDKSGLPSDRFSAERTGGSVSTLTIQRTQQEDSAVYLCASSLGFGRVGSNEQFFGPGTRLTVL.

For the CDR3, the DNA is TGTGCCAGCAGTGGCGGAGAGGATCAGCCCCAGCATTTT. Residues: CASSGGEDQPQHF. V and J are TRBV2 and TRBJ1-5; D not resolved. CDR3 length: 13 residues. CDR1 and CDR2 from the germline V gene are SNHLY and FYNNEI. V was cut by 4 bases and J by 5 bases, with 9 bases left in between.

There are a few counts of this clone. This chain links TRBV6-5 with TRBJ2-2; D is unresolved. Germline V gives CDR1 MNHEY, CDR2 SVGAGI. The CDR3 consists of 13 residues. V gave up 0 bases and J gave up 4 bases, with 3 bases separating them. CDR3 coding DNA: TGTGCCAGCAGTTACTCGGCCACCGGGGAGCTGTTTTTT. Translating it yields CASSYSATGELFF.

The table lists this clone with a count of one. CDR3 nucleotide sequence: TGTGCCAGCATCTACTACGAGCAGTACGTC. This sequence encodes CASIYYEQYV. The chain couples TRBV7-7 to TRBJ2-7, with unresolved D. Looked up from germline, CDR1 is SSHAT and CDR2 is FNYEAQ (reference sequence). The CDR3 loop spans 10 amino acids. Trimming stripped 7 bases from V and 3 bases from J, with 4 bases between.

A single count supports this clone. This sequence joins TRBV3-1 (or the pseudogene TRBV3-2) and TRBJ1-3; TRBD1 agrees at 9 bases. The V gene end was trimmed by 6 bases and the J gene end by 0 bases; junction bases not matched to a gene: 12. CDR1 LGHDT and CDR2 YNNKEL come from the germline V gene (reference sequence). This CDR3 spans 18 amino acids. The CDR3 loop is CASSHPRQGGHSGNTIYF. Written as DNA, the CDR3 is TGTGCCAGCAGTCATCCTCGACAGGGGGGACACTCTGGAAACACCATATATTTT.

A few counts support this clone. The chain links TRBV5-1 to TRBJ1-1; D may be TRBD1 (5 bases). The V gene lost 1 base and the J gene lost 1 base, with 14 bases spanning the gap. This CDR3 is 16 amino acids long. The V gene's germline CDR1 is SGHRS and CDR2 YFSETQ. The CDR3 region is CASSLLSGDTNTEAFF. The CDR3 nucleotides read TGCGCCAGCAGCTTGTTGTCGGGGGATACGAACACTGAAGCTTTCTTT.